This is a list of T cell receptor beta chains from one sample in a study of cytomegalovirus exposure and HLA in healthy donors. Method: immunoSEQ multiplex PCR; TCRdb's copy keeps in-frame clones and lacks some. This table holds 140,000 to 150,000 clones, roughly 9.8% found once. The sequenced material came from PBMCs. The receptors come from a man aged 50-59 years in good health and CMV-seronegative. Each CDR3 is given without its conserved first and last residue. Clone size is shown for a subset of rows, as once, few, many or a class of expanded clone.

v_gene | abundance | CDR3aa
TRBV18 | - | ASSIISGETQY
TRBV6-5 | - | ASNKGARTEAF
TRBV7-9 | - | ASSLAGGLAGQETQY
TRBV11-2 | few | ASSLLAGGGETQY
TRBV10-2 | - | ASSEPRTATDTQY
TRBV7-6 | - | ASSFRQGDEKLF
TRBV9 | few | ASSREGTEAF
TRBV6-1 | - | ASRRGGSYNEQF
TRBV7-3 | few | ASSLTVGQGAEAF
TRBV14 | few | ASSLRDRGFVEQF
TRBV7-7 | few | ASSLNSNQPQH
TRBV7-3 | few | ASSSKQGTEAF
TRBV7-9 | few | ASSLQQGIGTGELF
TRBV30 | - | AWSVLLNTGELS
TRBV28 | few | ASREGLAGNGQY
TRBV11-2 | - | ASSSTSGTSTDTQY
TRBV28 | few | ASSAPLGEEQY